This T cell receptor beta chain was obtained from a study of blood T cell repertoires in COVID-19. Background on the study: Collection of acute and convalescent COVID-19 samples took place in the United States, Italy and Spain.

As handled by the study authors: Counts of nucleated cells, estimated from reference gene primer amplification, were obtained. Repertoires were generated with immunoSEQ multiplex PCR, while TCRdb's copy carries only in-frame clones and drops some. Clone size and V and J calls were adopted from that table, with D and trimming inferred from the DNA. Among about 210,000 clones listed, roughly four fifths were seen once. Source material: peripheral blood. The receptor was isolated from a woman aged 40 to 50 with acute or convalescent COVID-19.

The CDR3 is CASFPGLHTGPYEQYF. DNA for the CDR3: TGCGCCAGCTTCCCGGGACTACATACGGGGCCCTACGAGCAGTACTTC. The chain has TRBV23-1 and TRBJ2-7; TRBD2 aligns across 7 bases. TRBV23-1 falls under the ORF class, with uncertain function. J gave up 2 bases and V 8 bases, and 15 bases lay outside the gene matches. CDR3 size: 16 residues.